This T cell receptor beta chain was identified during a study of blood T cell repertoires in COVID-19. Study-wide context: Some COVID-19 samples were acute and others convalescent; all came from the United States, Italy and Spain.

Original analysis: Amplification from reference gene primers served as the basis for estimated nucleated cell counts. Profiled with immunoSEQ multiplex PCR; TCRdb holds only in-frame clones, not every one. From that table come the V and J calls and clone size; the DNA was used to work out D and trimming. The sample yields 200,000 to 300,000 clones, approximately 91% seen once. The J segment lost 2 bases and the V segment lost 5 bases, leaving 11 bases of the junction unmatched. The CDR3 is 17 amino acids. Looked up from germline, CDR1 is LNHDA and CDR2 is SQIVND (reference sequence). V gene TRBV19 combines with J gene TRBJ2-7, with 11 positions matching TRBD2. The specimen was peripheral blood. This TCR came from a human donor in a cohort sampled during active COVID-19. The CDR3 region has the DNA TGTGCCAGTAGTCGGACTAGCGGGTCCCCGTATACCTACGAGCAGTACTTC. The encoded protein is CASSRTSGSPYTYEQYF.